This TCR beta chain derives from a study of cytomegalovirus exposure and HLA in healthy donors (dated by TCRdb to the late 2010s). At the level of the whole study: According to a later analysis, the roughly 120 validation repertoires were produced on the same platform as the 666 repertoires of the first cohort. The study was designed to test whether signatures of past pathogen exposure could be identified by cataloging public T cell receptors. High-throughput TCR immunosequencing, statistical association of individual TCRs with disease status, and machine learning were combined to predict cytomegalovirus infection status. A separate validation cohort of about 110 different subjects was used in addition to the 666-subject first cohort.

Library preparation employed the immunoSEQ multiplex PCR assay. The published analysis was carried out like this. A statistical classification framework was developed to diagnose cytomegalovirus status using the catalog of TCR beta chain sequences. The table comes from immuneACCESS by way of TCRdb, which keeps in-frame sequences with V and J called. Part of the clones is missing from these tables; in studies checked, under half for an unresolved V gene and the rest for unknown reasons. V and J calls and clone size are copied from that table; D and trimming were computed from the DNA. Present in this sample are around 66,000 clones, 95% to 98% of which were seen just once. The top ten constitute 1.5% to 2% of the sample. The donors belonged to the validation cohort of 120 subjects, which was separate from the roughly 670-subject first cohort. The investigation overall reported the following: In a later analysis, TCRs clustered in the first cohort were found to also tend to co-occur in the roughly 120 validation repertoires, with about 94% of cluster scores above 0. Most TCR sequences were observed very rarely across donors, whereas some public TCRs were present in many individuals. It was suggested by the authors that the approach could potentially be generalized to other disease states and immunological phenotypes. Cytomegalovirus status was reported to be diagnosed by the classifier with high specificity and sensitivity in both the original and validation cohorts. The study listed 150 to 200 TCR beta chains as associated with cytomegalovirus. In vitro tests confirmed that a few of the cytomegalovirus-associated TCR beta chains recognize cytomegalovirus antigens. All 120 or so repertoires were used to score co-occurrence in the validation cohort in a later analysis, because that analysis had no HLA typing for the cohort.

Including the terminal cysteine and phenylalanine, the CDR3 comprises 18 residues. Only the CDR3 DNA is retained, 54 bases long and in frame from the first base. The germline V gene specifies SGDLS as CDR1 and YYNGEE as CDR2. Germline trimming: 0 bases from V, 8 bases from J; junction bases outside gene matches: 17. About this clone: Its antigen remains unidentified. Base qualities are not provided; no much larger clone lies one nucleotide away.

The specimen sequenced was PBMCs. This clonotype was sampled from a young woman in good health and CMV-seropositive. The chain employs TRBV9 and TRBJ2-1; 7 of the junction bases match TRBD2. The DNA sequence is as follows: TGTGCCAGCAGCGTAGCTCAGTCGGAGGAGGGAGGGCCCGATGAGCAGTTCTTC. This gives the protein CASSVAQSEEGGPDEQFF.